The clone carrying this T cell receptor beta chain was found many times. As yet, its antigen is unknown. This sample was included in a study of T-cell reconstitution after alpha-beta-depleted transplantation in children. Study results and limitations: Fresh T-cell production supplied most of the T-cell counts and diversity seen one year after transplant. Alpha-beta T cells present about two months after transplant were reported to originate from several hundred expanded graft clones. TCRbeta diversity was high at day 60 in some patients (a result of surviving recipient T cells and thymic progenitors).

Using unique molecular identifiers, the investigators prepared the TCRbeta library. TCRdb recomputed calls from the PCR reads with MiXCR, one row per CDR3 protein. The data show a few hundred thousand distinct CDR3 sequences, around 10% seen once. CDR1 is MNHEY, CDR2 SMNVEV, per germline (reference sequence). CDR3 length: 13 residues. V dropped 7 bases and J dropped 8 bases, with 17 bases sitting between them. Sequenced here: PBMCs, sampled before TCRalphabeta/CD19-depleted stem cell transplant. This TCR was recovered from a boy under two years old with acute myeloid leukemia, due to receive a stem cell transplant. The chain employs TRBV27 and TRBJ1-2, with D unclear. CDR3 sequence (DNA): TGTGCCAGCATCCCAAGGGAGGGTGGCGGCTACACCTTC. Residues: CASIPREGGGYTF.